The 8 T cell receptor beta chains listed next were all sequenced from one sample in a study of human T cells and chemical hapten exposure. TCRdb re-analysed the RACE reads in MiXCR, keeping a single row per CDR3 protein. This table has 70,000 to 90,000 distinct CDR3 sequences, roughly 10% appearing once. Specified time point: patch test 3, about 24 weeks after DPC sensitization. Stated treatment: therapeutic diphenylcyclopropenone sensitization with weekly scalp DPC. The sequences come from whole blood, collected in connection with sensitization to the hapten diphenylcyclopropenone (DPC). These receptors were obtained from a woman in her forties or fifties with alopecia areata. Some clones in this sample may be carry-over from other donors' samples.

The table lists this clonotype with many counts. The chain uses TRBV18 and TRBJ2-7, with D perhaps being TRBD1 or TRBD2 (5 bases each). Trimming left V 5 bases short and J 5 bases short, with 10 bases between. This CDR3 is built from 12 residues. Germline CDR1 and CDR2: KGHSH and LQKENI. CDR3 residues: CASSFGGNEQYF. The CDR3 nucleotides are TGTGCCAGCTCATTTGGGGGAAACGAGCAGTACTTC.

This clonotype has just a few counts. V is TRBV7-2 and J is TRBJ2-1, with 11 positions matching TRBD2. There are 18 residues in the CDR3. Losses at the gene ends were 5 bases for V and 1 base for J; bases not matched to a gene: 10. The germline V gene has CDR1 SGHTA and CDR2 FQGNSA. The CDR3 here is CASSHIGTSGGSYNEQFF. The CDR3 coding sequence is TGTGCCAGCAGCCATATCGGGACTAGCGGAGGTTCCTACAATGAGCAGTTCTTC. Together with reference TRBV7-2 and TRBJ2-1, the CDR3 gives the full variable domain: GAGVSQSPSNKVTEKGKDVELRCDPISGHTALYWYRQSLGQGLEFLIYFQGNSAPDKSGLPSDRFSAERTGGSVSTLTIQRTQQEDSAVYLCASSHIGTSGGSYNEQFFGPGTRLTVL.

The chain employs TRBV29-1 and TRBJ1-1, with D maybe TRBD1 (6 bases). The length of the CDR3 is 14 residues. V dropped 7 bases and J dropped 1 base, with 16 bases sitting between them. Germline V gives CDR1 SQVTM, CDR2 ANQGSEA. CDR3 nucleotides: TGCAGCGGAATAGGGGGGCGCGGGAACACTGAAGCTTTCTTT. The encoded protein is CSGIGGRGNTEAFF.

This chain joins TRBV9 and TRBJ2-2; a possible D gene is TRBD2 (6 bases). The V gene's germline CDR1 is SGDLS and CDR2 YYNGEE. The CDR3 has 15 residues. Trimming took off 4 bases at V and 0 bases at J, with 10 bases between the two ends. The CDR3 protein is CASSFSGTNTGELFF. In DNA form, the CDR3 reads TGTGCCAGCAGCTTTAGCGGTACGAACACCGGGGAGCTGTTTTTT.

This clonotype has ten or more counts. The gene calls are TRBV7-6 and TRBJ2-4; possible D gene TRBD2, 7 bases. V gave up 5 bases and J gave up 1 base, with 18 bases separating them. The CDR3 is made up of 17 amino acids. The germline gives CDR1 SGHVS, CDR2 FNYEAQ. The CDR3 here is CASSRPRGGDAKNIQYF. The CDR3 nucleotides are TGTGCCAGCAGCCGTCCCAGGGGAGGGGATGCCAAAAACATTCAGTACTTC.

The rearrangement links TRBV20-1 to TRBJ1-6; 7 nucleotides align to TRBD1. After removal of 3 bases from V and 9 bases from J, the junction contained 11 bases not matched to a gene. Germline-derived CDR1 and CDR2 are DFQATT and SNEGSKA (reference sequence). This CDR3 is built from 15 residues. For the CDR3, the DNA is TGCAGTGCTAGGATACCGGGACAGAGAAGTTCACCCCTCCACTTT. It is translated as CSARIPGQRSSPLHF.

V is TRBV2 and J is TRBJ1-1, with D perhaps matching TRBD1 (5 bases). Germline CDR1 and CDR2: SNHLY and FYNNEI. The V end was cut by 7 bases, the J end by 1 base, with 10 bases between. This CDR3 is 13 amino acids long. CDR3 residues: CASINTGNTEAFF. CDR3 nucleotides: TGTGCCAGCATCAACACAGGGAACACTGAAGCTTTCTTT.

Ten or more counts support this clonotype. The chain uses TRBV11-3 and TRBJ2-2; D may be TRBD1 (6 bases). The ends were cut back, 5 bases at V and 4 bases at J, with 11 bases in the middle. Germline V lookup: CDR1 SGHNT, CDR2 YENEEA. The CDR3 is 14 residues long. CDR3 nucleotide sequence: TGTGCCAGCAGCCCGGGACACCTCACCGGGGAGCTGTTTTTT. Translating it yields CASSPGHLTGELFF.